This entry lists 18 T cell receptor beta chains sequenced from one sample in a study of early T cells in non-severe SARS-CoV-2 infection (dated by TCRdb to about 2021). Library creation used 5' RACE. The listed sequencing device is NextSeq 500. TCRdb passed the public sequencing reads through fastp at Q25 and MiXCR, retaining productive beta sequences. Every CDR3 protein is listed once, alongside the most common genes and DNA of its rows. In this sample the table shows about 20,000 distinct CDR3 sequences, around 4% of which occur a single time. Around 1.6% of the sample rests with the top ten. Material for sequencing was whole blood. These receptors originate from an adult who was a healthcare worker with PCR-confirmed SARS-CoV-2 infection or an uninfected control (not recorded which).

This clonotype was seen ten or more times. V and J are TRBV5-1 and TRBJ1-3; D call uncertain. CDR3 length: 14 amino acids. The germline V gene encodes CDR1 SGHRS and CDR2 YFSETQ. V lost 4 bases to trimming and J lost 0 bases, with 8 bases between them. The CDR3 is CASSLDYSGNTIYF. CDR3 DNA sequence: TGCGCCAGCAGCCTGGATTACTCTGGAAACACCATATATTTT.

At least ten counts were recorded for this clonotype. This chain uses TRBV7-6 with TRBJ2-5; no clear D. The CDR3 spans 13 residues. Per the germline V gene, CDR1 is SGHVS and CDR2 is FNYEAQ. Between the trimmed V and J ends, which lost 1 base and 5 bases, there was a span of 8 bases. Here the CDR3 DNA reads TGTGCCAGCAGCTTAGAGATTTGGGAGACCCAGTACTTC. Translation: CASSLEIWETQYF.

This clonotype was counted only a few times. The chain couples TRBV14 to TRBJ2-7, with 8 bases aligning to TRBD2. Germline CDR1 is SGHDN and CDR2 is FVKESK. The CDR3 sequence is 14 residues long. After removal of 2 bases from V and 2 bases from J, the junction contained 2 bases not matched to a gene. CDR3 residues: CASSQPGLAYEQYF. The DNA for the CDR3 is TGTGCCAGCAGCCAACCGGGACTAGCCTACGAGCAGTACTTC. The whole variable domain, filled in from reference TRBV14 and TRBJ2-7, reads EAGVTQFPSHSVIEKGQTVTLRCDPISGHDNLYWYRRVMGKEIKFLLHFVKESKQDESGMPNNRFLAERTGGTYSTLKVQPAELEDSGVYFCASSQPGLAYEQYFGPGTRLTVT.

This clonotype has at least ten counts. The chain couples TRBV29-1 to TRBJ1-1; the D is unclear. Per germline, CDR1 SQVTM and CDR2 ANQGSEA. CDR3 size: 13 residues. Trimming took 0 bases from V and 3 from J, leaving 8 bases between them. The CDR3: CSVEDRGDTEAFF. The CDR3 DNA reads as TGCAGCGTTGAAGATCGCGGGGACACTGAAGCTTTCTTT.

This clonotype was detected ten times or more. V and J are TRBV20-1 and TRBJ1-1; D unclear. Germline V gives CDR1 DFQATT, CDR2 SNEGSKA (reference sequence). V lost 0 bases, J lost 3 bases, and 5 bases lay in between. This CDR3 region has 12 residues. CDR3 in amino acids: CSARDSDTEAFF. The CDR3 coding sequence is TGCAGTGCTAGAGATTCGGACACTGAAGCTTTCTTT.

The chain has TRBV7-8 and TRBJ1-1; perhaps TRBD1 as D (6 bases). V lost 5 bases and J lost 0, with 13 bases in between. CDR3 length: 15 amino acids. CDR1 is SGHVS and CDR2 is FQNEAQ in the germline V gene. The CDR3 DNA reads as TGTGCCAGCAGCGAGCAAGGACAGATGAACACTGAAGCTTTCTTT. Encoded protein: CASSEQGQMNTEAFF.

The chain couples TRBV7-2 to TRBJ2-2; TRBD1 aligns across 7 bases. This CDR3 comprises 16 residues. Unmatched junction bases numbered 2, after V lost 1 base and J lost 0 bases. Germline CDR1 SGHTA, CDR2 FQGNSA. CDR3 in amino acids: CASSLVDRANTGELFF. CDR3 nucleotides: TGTGCCAGCAGCTTAGTCGACAGGGCGAACACCGGGGAGCTGTTTTTT.

The chain employs TRBV9 and TRBJ2-7; TRBD2 matches at 7 bases. Germline V gives CDR1 SGDLS, CDR2 YYNGEE. CDR3 length: 14 residues. V gave up 6 bases and J gave up 2 bases; unmatched junction bases: 8. DNA of the CDR3: TGTGCCAGCACCCCGGGGGAGGGGCCCTACGAGCAGTACTTC. This codes for CASTPGEGPYEQYF.

This clonotype was picked up many times. This chain uses TRBV5-1 with TRBJ2-1; D call uncertain. In germline, CDR1 is SGHRS, CDR2 YFSETQ. The CDR3 loop spans 12 amino acids. Trimming shortened V by 7 bases and J by 4 bases, and 9 bases separated the two germline ends. The chain's CDR3 is CASFGGYNEQFF. CDR3 nucleotide sequence: TGCGCCAGCTTCGGCGGATACAATGAGCAGTTCTTC.

There are many counts of this clonotype. J is TRBJ2-5 and V is TRBV3-1; perhaps TRBD2 as D (7 bases). The CDR3 extends over 16 amino acids. Per the germline V gene, CDR1 is LGHDT and CDR2 is YNNKEL (reference sequence). With 0 bases removed from V and 2 bases from J, the gap between germline ends came to 13 bases. CDR3 DNA: TGTGCCAGCAGCCAAGAGGGGGCTAGCGGACAAGAGACCCAGTACTTC. Protein product: CASSQEGASGQETQYF.

This clonotype was detected only a few times. This chain uses TRBV7-2 with TRBJ1-5, with D unresolved. Trimming took 3 bases from V and 3 from J, leaving 9 bases between them. The CDR3 is 14 residues long. Germline values: CDR1 SGHTA, CDR2 FQGNSA. As DNA, the CDR3 is TGTGCCAGCAGCTTGAGCTCCCCCAATCAGCCCCAGCATTTT. Its protein is CASSLSSPNQPQHF. The entire variable domain, with the rest obtained from reference TRBV7-2 and TRBJ1-5, is as follows: GAGVSQSPSNKVTEKGKDVELRCDPISGHTALYWYRQSLGQGLEFLIYFQGNSAPDKSGLPSDRFSAERTGGSVSTLTIQRTQQEDSAVYLCASSLSSPNQPQHFGDGTRLSIL.

There are many counts of this clonotype. V gene TRBV5-1 combines with J gene TRBJ2-7; D possibly corresponds to TRBD1 (6 bases). This CDR3 is 14 amino acids long. The germline V and J ends were trimmed by 4 bases and 3 bases, with 14 bases remaining between them. Germline V gene lookup returns CDR1 SGHRS and CDR2 YFSETQ. The CDR3: CASSTQGEVYEQYF. DNA of the CDR3: TGCGCCAGCAGCACACAGGGAGAAGTCTACGAGCAGTACTTC.

This clonotype was counted a few times. V usage is TRBV11-2 and J usage is TRBJ2-5, with D unresolved. The CDR3 consists of 12 residues. V was clipped by 5 bases and J by 8 bases, with 12 bases between them. CDR1 is SGHAT and CDR2 is FQNNGV in the germline V gene. Here the CDR3 DNA reads TGTGCCAGCAGCCTTTATACCTCTACCCAGTACTTC. Its protein product is CASSLYTSTQYF.

This clonotype has at least ten counts. As DNA, the CDR3 is TGTGCCAGCAGCCTGAGCGGGGAGGCGTACAATGAGCAGTTCTTC. Protein sequence: CASSLSGEAYNEQFF. The chain recombines TRBV6-1 with TRBJ2-1; TRBD2 agrees at 7 bases. The trim removed 6 bases at V and 4 bases at J, leaving 9 bases unmatched. The CDR3 contains 15 residues. The germline V gene has CDR1 MNHNS and CDR2 SASEGT.

Of note for this clonotype: At one of its ends the junction is not consistent with the germline gene, which may arise from a read error. CDR3 in amino acids: CSARAPGLAVEAQYF. The CDR3 DNA reads TGCAGTGCGAGAGCACCGGGACTAGCGGTTGAGGCCCAGTACTTC. This chain joins TRBV20-1 and TRBJ2-5; TRBD2 aligns across 11 bases. Germline assignment: CDR1 DFQATT and CDR2 SNEGSKA (reference sequence). The CDR3 length is 15 residues.

This clonotype was detected ten times or more. This chain uses TRBV7-3 with TRBJ2-2; the match to TRBD1 covers 9 bases. The J segment lost 3 bases and the V segment lost 2 bases, leaving 7 bases of the junction unmatched. The CDR3 contains 17 residues. Germline V gene data show CDR1 as SGHTA and CDR2 as FQGTGA. As DNA, the CDR3 is TGTGCCAGCAGCTTATGGGTGGACAGGGGCGACACCGGGGAGCTGTTTTTT. Translated, it gives CASSLWVDRGDTGELFF.

This clonotype was observed many times. The J gene is TRBJ1-5, the V gene TRBV7-9; possible D gene TRBD1, 6 bases. The CDR3 totals 14 residues. CDR1 is SEHNR, CDR2 FQNEAQ, per germline (reference sequence). The germline V and J ends were trimmed by 1 base and 4 bases, with 8 bases remaining between them. This CDR3 is CASSLDTGNQPQHF. CDR3 bases: TGTGCCAGCAGCTTAGATACAGGGAATCAGCCCCAGCATTTT.

In its sample, this clonotype was seen many times. CDR3 nucleotide sequence: TGCAGTGCTAGGTCGGTCGAGACCCAGTACTTC. As protein: CSARSVETQYF. The chain links TRBV20-1 to TRBJ2-5; D is unresolved. V lost 3 bases, J lost 5 bases, and 7 bases lay in between. This CDR3 spans 11 amino acids. Germline CDR1 reads DFQATT; CDR2 reads SNEGSKA (reference sequence).